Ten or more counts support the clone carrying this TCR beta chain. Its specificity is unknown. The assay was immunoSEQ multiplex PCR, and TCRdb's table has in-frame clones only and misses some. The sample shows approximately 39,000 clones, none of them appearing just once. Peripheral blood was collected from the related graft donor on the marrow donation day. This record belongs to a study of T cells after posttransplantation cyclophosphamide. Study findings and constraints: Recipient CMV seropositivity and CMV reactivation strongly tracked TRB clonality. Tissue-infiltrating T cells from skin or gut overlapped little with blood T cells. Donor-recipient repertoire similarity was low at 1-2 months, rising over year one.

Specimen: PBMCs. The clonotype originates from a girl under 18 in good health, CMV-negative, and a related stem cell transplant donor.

The CDR3 sequence is CASSSRTGGSDTQYF. The CDR3 region has the DNA TGTGCCAGCAGCTCCCGGACAGGAGGCTCGGATACGCAGTATTTT. This chain joins TRBV11-2 and TRBJ2-3, with 7 bases lining up with TRBD1. Germline CDR1 and CDR2: SGHAT and FQNNGV. V shed 4 bases, J shed 6 bases, and the junction held 10 bases outside the gene matches. The CDR3 spans 15 residues.